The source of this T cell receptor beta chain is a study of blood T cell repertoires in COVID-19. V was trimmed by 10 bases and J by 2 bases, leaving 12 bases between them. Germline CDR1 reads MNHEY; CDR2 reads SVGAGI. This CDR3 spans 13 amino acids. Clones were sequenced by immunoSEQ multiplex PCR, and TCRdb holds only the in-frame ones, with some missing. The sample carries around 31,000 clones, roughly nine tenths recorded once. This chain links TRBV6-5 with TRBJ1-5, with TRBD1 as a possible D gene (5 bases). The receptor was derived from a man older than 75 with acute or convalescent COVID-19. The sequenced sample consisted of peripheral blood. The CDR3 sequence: CATGPSGNQPQHF. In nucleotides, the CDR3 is TGTGCCACAGGGCCGAGCGGCAATCAGCCCCAGCATTTT.